This T cell receptor (beta chain) was recovered during a study of blood T cell repertoires in COVID-19. Study-wide background: The United States, Italy and Spain provided the acute and convalescent COVID-19 samples. PBMCs, B-cell-depleted T cells, or T cells were the source of the cDNA or gDNA that made up the material.

In the study's own analysis: Reference gene primers were amplified, and this amplification served to estimate nucleated cell counts. Using immunoSEQ multiplex PCR, the repertoire was profiled, and TCRdb retains in-frame clones only, with some absent. V, J and clone size reflect that table, while D and trimming were determined from the DNA. This table holds about 270,000 clones, around 80% found once. V dropped 1 base and J dropped 14 bases, with 15 bases sitting between them. Germline V gene sequence: CDR1 SGHAT, CDR2 FQNNGV. The CDR3 is 13 residues long. The sequenced material came from peripheral blood. This TCR was recovered from a man older than 75 with acute or convalescent COVID-19. The J gene is TRBJ2-1, the V gene TRBV11-2; tentative D call: TRBD2 (6 bases). The CDR3 DNA reads as TGTGCCAGCAGCTTAGGGATGGTAGCGGCCAAGTTCTTC. As protein: CASSLGMVAAKFF.